This entry features one TCR beta chain sequence. Its antigen remains unknown. The V end was cut by 2 bases, the J end by 4 bases, with 8 bases between. The CDR3 is 14 amino acids. Per the germline V gene, CDR1 is SGHAT and CDR2 is FQNNGV. This sample was included in a study of shared clonotypes between healthy human individuals. Overall study results and limits: Limited genetic and exposure-history diversity came from having few donors.

Original methodology: Filtering was not the same, since immunoSEQ gave junction-only sequences without quality scores. Here immunoSEQ multiplex PCR was the method, and the copy in TCRdb shows in-frame clones only, minus some. V, J and clone size reflect that table, while D and trimming were determined from the DNA. The sample lists more than 2 million clones, around 95% occurring once. This receptor was identified in a man between 18 and 29 years old in good health. V and J are TRBV11-2 and TRBJ2-2; D is perhaps TRBD1 (6 bases). Sequenced input: naive CD4+ T cells sorted from blood. The subset was: CD45RA+ positively selected. The CDR3: CASSLPGVTGELFF. CDR3 nucleotide sequence: TGTGCCAGCAGCTTACCAGGGGTCACCGGGGAGCTGTTTTTT. The whole variable domain, filled in from reference TRBV11-2 and TRBJ2-2, reads EAGVAQSPRYKIIEKRQSVAFWCNPISGHATLYWYQQILGQGPKLLIQFQNNGVVDDSQLPKDRFSAERLKGVDSTLKIQPAKLEDSAVYLCASSLPGVTGELFFGEGSRLTVL.